This T cell receptor (beta chain) appears in the sequencing data of a study of Ad26.COV2.S vaccination and SARS-CoV-2 variants. CDR1 SGHNT and CDR2 YENEEA come from the germline V gene. With V trimmed by 5 bases and J by 5 bases, 12 bases remained unmatched. This CDR3 comprises 16 residues. Using immunoSEQ multiplex PCR, the repertoire was profiled, and TCRdb retains in-frame clones only, with some absent. The table lists about 400,000 clones, roughly 90% of them singletons. Indicated treatment: over 15 received Ad26.COV2.S at low or high dose, single or two shots; a few received placebo; per-sample allocation not given. Sampling occurred on day 63 after the first vaccine or placebo injection.

The sequence was obtained from a person between 18 and 65 years old who received the Ad26.COV2.S COVID-19 vaccine or a placebo. V is TRBV11-3 and J is TRBJ2-3; 8 bases agree with TRBD1. The sample in question was peripheral blood, obtained in a trial of Ad26.COV2.S vaccine versus placebo. CDR3: CASSPRTGKGKDTQYF. CDR3 sequence (DNA): TGTGCCAGCAGCCCGCGGACAGGGAAGGGAAAAGATACGCAGTATTTT.